This TCR beta chain was captured in a study of PD-1 blockade in classical Hodgkin lymphoma. Study details: Each patient was given nivolumab 3 mg/kg through a vein every 2 weeks. General study findings and limits: CD4+ TCR diversity, unlike CD8+, rose significantly by C4D1. Prior to therapy, complete responders displayed diversity much like that of newly diagnosed patients.

Germline V lookup: CDR1 MNHEY, CDR2 SMNVEV (reference sequence). This CDR3 contains 12 residues. Trimming stripped 4 bases from V and 9 bases from J, with 12 bases between. To note about this clone: Its antigen is not identified.

Sequenced by immunoSEQ multiplex PCR; TCRdb stores in-frame clones only, minus some. The table includes 12,000 to 15,000 clones, 83% detected once. Relapse was seen in all patients after autologous stem cell transplantation, and brentuximab vedotin exposure was variable. The sample consisted of peripheral blood mononuclear cells (PBMCs), taken before the second cycle of nivolumab. The chain uses TRBV27 and TRBJ2-5, with D perhaps matching TRBD1 (5 bases). The origin of this receptor is a human donor with classical Hodgkin lymphoma. CDR3 residues: CASSYLQGPQYF. CDR3 coding DNA: TGTGCCAGCAGTTACCTTCAGGGCCCCCAGTACTTC.